The sequence of this T cell receptor beta chain was determined in a study of cytomegalovirus exposure and HLA in healthy donors. Study results and limitations: Testing in vitro showed three CMV-associated chains specific for CMV antigens. There were approximately 150 TCR beta chains listed as cytomegalovirus-associated. Sequencing depth across donors, presence/absence analyses assumed, was roughly uniform.

The PCR ran on 60 Vbeta and 13 Jbeta primers. The protocol was immunoSEQ multiplex PCR, while the TCRdb copy is restricted to in-frame clones and leaves out a portion. The sample contains 200,000 to 250,000 clones, roughly 84% of which appear only once. About this clone itself: The antigen is undetermined.

This CDR3 region has 16 residues. The germline V gene has CDR1 MDHEN and CDR2 SYDVKM. The J segment lost 2 bases and the V segment lost 4 bases, leaving 6 bases of the junction unmatched. Input material: PBMCs. This clonotype was sampled from a human donor in good health. The chain joins TRBV28 to TRBJ2-3; TRBD2 aligns across 10 bases. The CDR3 coding sequence is TGTGCCAGCAGTTCGGGACTAGCGATAACCACAGATACGCAGTATTTT. Translation: CASSSGLAITTDTQYF. The whole variable domain, remainder taken from reference TRBV28 and TRBJ2-3, is DVKVTQSSRYLVKRTGEKVFLECVQDMDHENMFWYRQDPGLGLRLIYFSYDVKMKEKGDIPEGYSVSREKKERFSLILESASTNQTSMYLCASSSGLAITTDTQYFGPGTRLTVL.